This TCR beta chain was captured by sequencing in a study of cytomegalovirus exposure and HLA in healthy donors (dated by TCRdb to the late 2010s). Study-level background: An earlier analysis of approximately 550 of the donors reported 276 Gb of sequence data and some 120 million unique TCR beta sequences from 150 million to 200 million T cells. Roughly 300 gigabases of sequencing data and some 85 million unique TCR sequences were included in an early release covering about 700 HLA-typed donors. Among the roughly 410 genotyped donors, approximately 77% belonged to the genetic ancestry cluster associated with self-reported Caucasian donors. The study was designed to test whether signatures of past pathogen exposure could be identified by cataloging public T cell receptors. The study used immunosequencing to profile the T cell repertoires of several hundred subjects and linked those repertoires to cytomegalovirus serostatus. Besides the first cohort of around 670 subjects, a separate validation cohort made up of roughly 120 different subjects was used. To predict cytomegalovirus infection status, the study brought together high-throughput TCR immunosequencing, statistical association of individual TCRs with disease status, and machine learning. A later analysis re-analyzed previously published TCR beta repertoires from 666 donors and added high-resolution HLA genotyping to study TCR occurrence patterns. Rather than drawing on any new phenotypic data, the later analysis identified candidate immune exposures from TCR beta sequences and the way those sequences occurred across donors. An earlier analysis of 587 of the donors used high-throughput TCR beta sequencing to judge whether each TCR beta V gene segment behaved as functional or pseudogenic. Donor age, sex, ethnicity and CMV serostatus were collected together with the repertoire data. A later genetic analysis used genome-wide SNP genotypes for about three fifths of the roughly 700 donors, treating that subset as a discovery cohort. All discovery cohort repertoires had been generated using a single sequencing platform. Both class I and class II loci were covered by HLA typing, at four-digit resolution. The number of typed donors differed by locus: about 629-630 for A, B, C, DRB1 and DQB1; approximately 530 for DQA1; 606 for DPA1; and about 470 for DPB1. A few DR-DQ haplotypes were handled as single units for association and clustering because linkage in the cohort was strong. Among roughly 400 genotyped donors of the cohort, an average of approximately 240,000 unique TCR beta nucleotide sequences were sequenced per donor, roughly 20% of them non-productive.

Receptors were amplified or captured by the immunoSEQ multiplex PCR assay. A mixture of 60 forward primers for TCR Vbeta segments and 13 reverse primers for TCR Jbeta segments was used in the multiplex PCR. The CDR3 region of rearranged TCR beta genes was amplified from genomic DNA by a multiplex PCR assay. The Illumina HiSeq System was used to sequence the amplified TCR beta libraries as 87-base-pair reads. The authors' analysis ran thus. A later analysis counted some 80 million unique TCR beta chains across the 550 to 800 repertoires, and roughly 10 million of these chains were shared by at least two donors. A nearest-neighbor algorithm error-corrected the raw reads and collapsed the reads into unique sequences, merging closely related sequences to remove PCR and sequencing errors. CDR3 sequences were aligned to IMGT reference sequences to assign V, D and J gene segments. For a sequence to be retained, at least a six-nucleotide match to both a V gene segment and a J gene segment was required. A rearrangement was called productive if the CDR3 had no stop codons and remained in frame with V and J, and every other rearrangement was called non-productive. CDR3 was defined by IMGT convention, running from the second conserved V-encoded cysteine to the conserved J-encoded phenylalanine. Sequences without an unambiguous match to a single V gene segment were excluded from the earlier analysis of approximately 600 of the donors. In an earlier analysis of 500 to 750 of the donors, V segments were called functional above 56.7% productive rearrangements and were called segregating when the between-donor standard deviation exceeded 5%. A statistical classification framework was built to diagnose cytomegalovirus status from the catalog of TCR beta chain sequences. A later analysis assigned V and J genes by comparing TCR nucleotide sequences with IMGT/GENE-DB human TR gene sequences. Using the TCRdist pipeline, a later analysis assigned CDR3 sequences along with most-parsimonious VDJ recombination scenarios. A later analysis defined each TCR beta chain by its CDR3 amino acid sequence plus V-gene family, and excluded reads lacking a unique V-gene family. In a later analysis, around 650 highly shared, low-generation-probability nucleotide sequences were removed to address suspected cross-contamination and a sequencing artifact. In a later analysis, a clonal expansion index was calculated for each public chain from normalized within-repertoire ranks of inferred template counts. Generation probabilities in a later analysis came from a VDJ recombination model fitted to out-of-frame rearrangements, and those results were checked against IGoR. A later analysis scored TCR-TCR, TCR-HLA and TCR-CMV co-occurrence with hypergeometric tests, applying a repertoire-size bias correction to TCR pairs. To estimate false discovery rates, a later analysis permuted the HLA or CMV assignments 20 times. In a later analysis, co-occurring TCRs were grouped with DBSCAN, and TCRdist sequence similarity was added when clustering was performed within HLA-allele-positive subsets. Co-occurrence clustering excluded repertoires with fewer than 30,000 or more than 120,000 public chains, plus five with anomalous nucleotide sharing. TCRdb retrieved this table from immuneACCESS and kept in-frame rearrangements only. Not all clones are present; in checked studies, unresolved V genes account for under half, and no reason is known for the remainder. V and J calls and clone size follow that table, whereas D and trimming were derived from the DNA. In this sample's table one finds 96,000 or so clones. The ten largest clones represent approximately 6% of the sample.

In total, about 650 healthy bone marrow donors made up the cohort. At the time of sampling, every cohort member was nominally healthy, though immune exposures that went unrecorded were likely present. The donor was CMV seropositive and was included in the group of approximately 300 seropositive cohort members. Each donor provided a peripheral blood sample, and peripheral blood mononuclear cells were used for TCR beta sequencing. The Qiagen DNeasy Blood Extraction Kit was used to extract genomic DNA from the blood cell samples. The study at large found these results: While some public TCRs were present in many individuals, most TCR sequences turned up only very rarely across donors. Compared with the approximately 670-donor mean, donors in an Asian-associated ancestry cluster had fewer N-insertions in productive TCRs, according to a later genetic analysis. An association between a missense DCLRE1C variant and V-gene and J-gene trimming of TCR beta chains was found in a later genetic analysis and replicated in an independent cohort. A later analysis found that most CMV-associated TCR beta chains appeared HLA-restricted, with HLA associations seemingly driven largely by CMV exposure. In vitro tests confirmed that three of the cytomegalovirus-associated TCR beta chains recognize cytomegalovirus antigens. In this cohort, only TCR beta chains were sequenced, and detectable features were limited by the absence of alpha or paired-chain data. In the study, about 150 TCR beta chains were listed as associated with cytomegalovirus. A later analysis found that HLA-associated TCR beta chains were more clonally expanded and had lower generation probabilities than equally common non-associated chains. Because HLA typing was missing for some donors at each locus, association tests included only the typed subset. The only immune exposure information available for the cohort was CMV serostatus. Because counts were too low, fewer than 20 rarely observed V segments, including chromosome 9 orphons, were excluded from the earlier analysis of fewer than 650 of the donors. An earlier analysis of some 590 of the donors showed that most TCR beta V segments appeared in productive rearrangements either about 87% or about 30% of the time, which broadly matched IMGT annotations. In a later analysis, TCR association rates were found to vary across HLA loci, with the most associated TCRs seen for DRB1 alleles and the fewest for HLA-C alleles. In a later analysis, some 17,000 TCR beta sequences were associated with specific HLA alleles at a false discovery rate of 0.05. Presence/absence analyses assumed roughly uniform sequencing depth across donors, an assumption that may not hold. The sequencing pipeline was judged likely to have produced a cluster of highly shared sequence variants as a technical artifact. When HLA alleles, especially DR and DQ, strongly co-occurred, attributing TCR associations to individual alleles was difficult. A later analysis reported that several top co-occurrence clusters appeared linked to parvovirus B19, influenza, CMV and Epstein-Barr virus. Correlated functional status among segregating V segments might reflect linkage disequilibrium, but an unknown experimental factor could not be ruled out. In both the original and validation cohorts, the classifier was reported to diagnose cytomegalovirus status with high specificity and sensitivity. The authors suggested that the approach could potentially be generalized to other disease states and immunological phenotypes. A further reported finding was that TCR beta sequences accurately predicted the HLA-A and HLA-B alleles for most subjects in the first cohort.

Comments on this clone: The target of this receptor is not known.

The TCR originated in a girl aged 5-17 years in good health and CMV-seropositive. The sequencing sample was made of PBMCs.

The CDR3 loop reads CASNPGTGGHEQYF. The sequence in DNA is TGTGCCAGCAACCCCGGGACAGGGGGCCACGAGCAGTACTTC. The chain is made from TRBV9 and TRBJ2-7, with 12 bases in between that match TRBD1. Trimming leaves V shorter by 6 bases and J shorter by 5 bases, with the junction holding 6 bases beyond the gene matches. The germline V gene sets CDR1 to SGDLS and CDR2 to YYNGEE. There are 14 amino acids in the CDR3, from cysteine to phenylalanine inclusive. Here the CDR3 DNA is all that survives: 42 bases in frame from base 1. Beyond the CDR3, the reference TRBV9 and TRBJ2-7 genes provide the residues; the full variable domain reads: DSGVTQTPKHLITATGQRVTLRCSPRSGDLSVYWYQQSLDQGLQFLIQYYNGEERAKGNILERFSAQQFPDLHSELNLSSLELGDSALYFCASNPGTGGHEQYFGPGTRLTVT.